The rows below give T cell receptor beta chains drawn from one sample of a study of breast tumors, draining lymph nodes, adjacent tissues. In TCRdb, the multiplex PCR reads were re-called with MiXCR into one record per CDR3 protein. This table holds under 300,000 distinct CDR3 sequences, less than 35% found once. The specimen was axillary lymph node tissue. The receptors come from a female donor with breast cancer. Some clones in this sample may be carry-over from other donors' samples. Each CDR3 is given with its conserved first and last residue. D genes are given only for firm matches.

CDR3aa: CASSQFGLPSYEQYF
j_gene: TRBJ2-7
v_gene: TRBV6-1
d_gene: NA

CDR3aa: CASGSALAKNIQYF
j_gene: TRBJ2-4
v_gene: TRBV12-5
d_gene: NA

CDR3aa: CASSLSLGTGTTGANVLTF
j_gene: TRBJ2-6
v_gene: TRBV28
d_gene: NA

CDR3aa: CASSLDPGVSGANVLTF
j_gene: TRBJ2-6
v_gene: TRBV12-3/TRBV12-4
d_gene: NA

CDR3aa: CASSPQAAYEQYF
j_gene: TRBJ2-7
v_gene: TRBV2
d_gene: NA

CDR3aa: CASSKLAGTGGVAF
j_gene: TRBJ1-5
v_gene: TRBV2
d_gene: TRBD1

CDR3aa: CASSQWATNNEQFF
j_gene: TRBJ2-1
v_gene: TRBV14
d_gene: NA

CDR3aa: CASSHSGIPGKTNYEQYF
j_gene: TRBJ2-7
v_gene: TRBV7-9
d_gene: NA

CDR3aa: CSAHGLAGGPSTGELFF
j_gene: TRBJ2-2
v_gene: TRBV20-1
d_gene: TRBD2

CDR3aa: CASSLESTGDYGYTF
j_gene: TRBJ1-2
v_gene: TRBV7-9
d_gene: TRBD1

CDR3aa: CASSHVVLADQETQYF
j_gene: TRBJ2-5
v_gene: TRBV3-1
d_gene: NA